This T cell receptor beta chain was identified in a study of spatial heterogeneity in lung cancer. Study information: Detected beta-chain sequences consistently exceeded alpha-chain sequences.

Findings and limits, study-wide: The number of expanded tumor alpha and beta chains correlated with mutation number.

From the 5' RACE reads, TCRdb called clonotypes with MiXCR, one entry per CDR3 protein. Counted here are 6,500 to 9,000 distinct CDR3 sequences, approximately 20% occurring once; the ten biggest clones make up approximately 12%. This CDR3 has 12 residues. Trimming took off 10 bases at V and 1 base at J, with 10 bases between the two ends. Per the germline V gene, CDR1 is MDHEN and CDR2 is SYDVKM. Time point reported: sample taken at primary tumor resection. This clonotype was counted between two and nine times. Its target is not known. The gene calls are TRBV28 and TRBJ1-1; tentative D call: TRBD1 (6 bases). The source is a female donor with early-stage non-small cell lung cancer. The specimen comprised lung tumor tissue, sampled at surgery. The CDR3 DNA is TGTGCCATCTTGGACAGGAACACTGAAGCTTTCTTT. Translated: CAILDRNTEAFF.